Below, 24 T cell receptor beta chains from the same sample are listed, as sequenced in a study of T cell repertoires in cytomegalovirus infection. TCRdb reprocessed the reads with MiXCR, giving one entry per CDR3 protein. This sample yields hundreds of thousands of distinct CDR3 sequences, of which under 40% are seen a single time; roughly 13% belongs to the top ten. The source material was PBMCs. These receptors were taken from a human donor in good health (CMV status not recorded). Some clones in this sample may be carry-over from other donors' samples.

This clonotype was found many times. This chain joins TRBV7-2 and TRBJ2-1; maybe TRBD1 (6 bases). V was shortened by 2 bases and J by 9 bases, with 14 bases between the two germline ends. There are 14 residues in the CDR3. CDR1 is SGHTA and CDR2 is FQGNSA in the germline V gene. CDR3 amino acids: CASSLTQGISEQFF. CDR3 bases: TGTGCCAGCAGCTTAACACAGGGTATCAGTGAGCAGTTCTTC.

This clonotype was detected a few times. The chain recombines TRBV15 with TRBJ2-1, with 7 positions matching TRBD2. The CDR3 is 15 amino acids. Trimming removed 0 bases from V and 1 base from J; junction bases left unmatched: 0. Germline values: CDR1 LNHNV, CDR2 YYDKDF (reference sequence). CDR3 loop: CATSRDGRSYNEQFF. For the CDR3, the DNA is TGTGCCACCAGCAGAGACGGGAGGTCCTACAATGAGCAGTTCTTC.

This clonotype was seen a handful of times. The chain employs TRBV2 and TRBJ2-1, with a weak D call TRBD2 (6 bases). Looked up from germline, CDR1 is SNHLY and CDR2 is FYNNEI. Trimming left V 8 bases short and J 9 bases short, with 14 bases between. The CDR3 spans 12 residues. CDR3 nucleotide sequence: TGTGCCAGCCAAGGAGGGGTCATTGAGCAGTTCTTC. Its translation: CASQGGVIEQFF.

This clonotype was seen a few times. This sequence joins TRBV7-2 and TRBJ1-5; D is ambiguous. Germline values: CDR1 SGHTA, CDR2 FQGNSA. The CDR3 extends over 15 amino acids. V lost 5 bases and J lost 1, with 12 bases in between. The DNA for the CDR3 is TGTGCCAGCAGCCCGGACCCGGGCAGCAATCAGCCCCAGCATTTT. Translated, it gives CASSPDPGSNQPQHF.

A few counts support this clonotype. The rearrangement joins TRBV12-3 or TRBV12-4 to TRBJ2-5; D is possibly TRBD2 (5 bases). The CDR3 runs to 17 residues. V shed 1 base and J shed 3 bases, with 18 bases lying between them. The CDR3 DNA sequence: TGTGCCAGCAGTTTAGGGTGGGAGCGGTCGGGCGAAGAGACCCAGTACTTC. Translating gives CASSLGWERSGEETQYF.

There are many counts of this clonotype. The gene calls are TRBV7-2 and TRBJ1-6, with D tentatively TRBD1 (5 bases). Germline CDR1 reads SGHTA; CDR2 reads FQGNSA. V was shortened by 4 bases and J by 7 bases, with 11 bases between the two germline ends. CDR3 length: 14 amino acids. The chain's CDR3 is CASSSRDSNSPLHF. The CDR3, as DNA: TGTGCCAGCAGCTCGCGGGACTCCAATTCACCCCTCCACTTT.

In the case of this clonotype: This may be a read error, as it is one base from a much larger clone. The chain uses TRBV4-1 and TRBJ2-1; 7 bases line up with TRBD2. This CDR3 has 16 residues. Germline V gene lookup returns CDR1 MGHRA and CDR2 YSYEKL. The CDR3 coding sequence is TGTGCCAGCAGCCAAGATGGGGGAGGGAGTCCCAATGAGCAGTTCTTC. Its protein product is CASSQDGGGSPNEQFF.

Notes on this clonotype: The junction departs from germline at one end; a sequencing error may be responsible. The chain is built from TRBV5-1 and TRBJ1-1; D not resolved. CDR1 and CDR2 (germline): SGHRS, YFSETQ. The CDR3 runs 14 residues. The CDR3 region has the DNA TGCGCAAGCAGCTTGAGGCCGGGGAACACTGAAGATTTCTTT. Protein product: CASSLRPGNTEDFF.

Here the CDR3 DNA reads TGTGCCAGCAGCCCCTCAGAGACAACCGGGGAGCTGTTTTTT. Amino acid sequence: CASSPSETTGELFF. V gene TRBV6-2 or TRBV6-3 combines with J gene TRBJ2-2, with D hard to call. V lost 6 bases, J lost 5 bases, and 13 bases lay in between. CDR3 size: 14 residues. Germline values: CDR1 MNHEY, CDR2 SVGEGT.

This clonotype was picked up a small number of times. The CDR3 sequence is CATTDSWYQETQYF. CDR3 bases: TGTGCCACCACAGACAGTTGGTACCAAGAGACCCAGTACTTC. The rearrangement links TRBV6-1 to TRBJ2-5; TRBD1 is a possible D gene (5 bases). Germline values: CDR1 MNHNS, CDR2 SASEGT. Trimming left V 10 bases short and J 0 bases short, with 15 bases between. The CDR3 is 14 amino acids.

This clonotype was seen only a few times. This chain connects TRBV6-5 to TRBJ1-5; D ambiguous. Germline CDR1 MNHEY, CDR2 SVGAGI. The V gene lost 9 bases and the J gene lost 7 bases, with 13 bases spanning the gap. This CDR3 is built from 12 residues. For the CDR3, the DNA is TGTGCCAGTCGAAGGTCCGGGCAGCCCCAGCATTTT. Translation gives CASRRSGQPQHF.

Concerning this clonotype itself: Its ends do not fully match the called genes, so a read error is possible. This sequence joins TRBV6-6 and TRBJ2-5; TRBD1 matches 8 bases. CDR1 and CDR2 from the germline V gene are MNHNY and SVGAGI (reference sequence). This CDR3 contains 14 residues. The CDR3 region is CATQTSGQGKTRYF. For the CDR3, the DNA is TGTGCCACCCAGACTAGTGGACAGGGAAAGACCCGGTACTTC.

This clonotype was picked up many times. This chain uses TRBV11-2 with TRBJ1-1, with D unclear. Germline V gene lookup returns CDR1 SGHAT and CDR2 FQNNGV. The V end was cut by 5 bases, the J end by 5 bases, with 24 bases between. The CDR3 extends over 17 amino acids. The CDR3 is CASSALSPGPQGTEAFF. The CDR3 DNA follows: TGTGCCAGCAGCGCCCTATCCCCCGGGCCCCAAGGAACTGAAGCTTTCTTT.

V is TRBV9 and J is TRBJ2-5; possible D gene TRBD1, 6 bases. The CDR3 is 14 residues long. From germline, CDR1 is SGDLS and CDR2 YYNGEE. V dropped 4 bases and J dropped 5 bases, with 15 bases sitting between them. This CDR3 reads CASSSRGGLETQYF. CDR3 bases: TGTGCCAGCAGCTCCCGAGGGGGTTTGGAGACCCAGTACTTC. Full variable domain (rest looked up from reference TRBV9 and TRBJ2-5): DSGVTQTPKHLITATGQRVTLRCSPRSGDLSVYWYQQSLDQGLQFLIQYYNGEERAKGNILERFSAQQFPDLHSELNLSSLELGDSALYFCASSSRGGLETQYFGPGTRLLVL.

Note on this clonotype: The CDR3 does not close with the conserved phenylalanine or tryptophan, likely indicating a read error. The V call is TRBV7-2, the J call TRBJ2-6; D is ambiguous. Deletions cut 7 bases from V and 2 bases from J, with 3 bases between. Germline-derived CDR1 and CDR2 are SGHTA and FQGNSA. The CDR3 totals 12 residues. CDR3 sequence: CASTAGANVLTL. The CDR3 DNA reads as TGTGCCAGCACCGCTGGGGCCAACGTCCTGACTTTA.

Ten or more counts support this clonotype. This chain connects TRBV19 to TRBJ1-3; the D gene is possibly TRBD1 (6 bases). The V gene lost 4 bases and the J gene lost 1 base, with 8 bases spanning the gap. This CDR3 is 14 amino acids long. Germline V lookup: CDR1 LNHDA, CDR2 SQIVND (reference sequence). CDR3 DNA: TGTGCCAGTAGTACCCAGGGGTCTGGAAACACCATATATTTT. It encodes CASSTQGSGNTIYF.

The chain links TRBV28 to TRBJ1-5, with 10 bases identical to TRBD1. The CDR3 length is 15 residues. After removal of 2 bases from V and 6 bases from J, the junction contained 4 bases not matched to a gene. Germline CDR1 and CDR2: MDHEN and SYDVKM. The CDR3 protein is CASSLVTGGLQPQHF. CDR3 in DNA: TGTGCCAGCAGTTTAGTGACAGGGGGCCTTCAGCCCCAGCATTTT.

This clonotype has at least ten counts. The chain's CDR3 is CASSLVPGGKYEQYF. The CDR3 DNA reads TGTGCCAGCAGCTTAGTTCCGGGGGGGAAATACGAGCAGTACTTC. The chain combines TRBV7-2 with TRBJ2-7; 8 nucleotides match TRBD2. Germline V gene data show CDR1 as SGHTA and CDR2 as FQGNSA. This CDR3 region has 15 residues. The junction had 6 bases not matched to a gene; V was cut back by 1 base and J by 4 bases.

The genes are TRBV11-2 and TRBJ2-5; 10 nucleotides line up with TRBD1. The J segment lost 5 bases and the V segment lost 5 bases, leaving 11 bases of the junction unmatched. Germline V gene lookup returns CDR1 SGHAT and CDR2 FQNNGV. The CDR3 has 16 amino acids. CDR3 amino acids: CASSRIRQGAGETQYF. The CDR3 DNA is TGTGCCAGCAGCAGAATACGACAGGGGGCGGGTGAGACCCAGTACTTC.

The sample holds a few counts of this clonotype. A much larger clonotype is one base distant, so this may be a read error. The rearrangement links TRBV7-2 to TRBJ1-5; D is possibly TRBD1 (5 bases). Germline CDR1 SGHTA, CDR2 FQGNSA. With 1 base removed from V and 6 bases from J, the gap between germline ends came to 13 bases. This CDR3 is built from 15 residues. The CDR3: CASSLVRGVCQPQHF. Written as DNA, the CDR3 is TGTGCCAGCAGCTTAGTTAGAGGGGTGTGTCAGCCCCAGCATTTT. Drawing the rest from reference TRBV7-2 and TRBJ1-5, the complete variable domain is GAGVSQSPSNKVTEKGKDVELRCDPISGHTALYWYRQSLGQGLEFLIYFQGNSAPDKSGLPSDRFSAERTGGSVSTLTIQRTQQEDSAVYLCASSLVRGVCQPQHFGDGTRLSIL.

This chain links TRBV19 with TRBJ1-1, with unresolved D. With 4 bases removed from V and 5 bases from J, the gap between germline ends came to 14 bases. CDR1 and CDR2 from the germline V gene are LNHDA and SQIVND (reference sequence). This CDR3 has 14 residues. CDR3 region: CASSRDPLETEAFF. The CDR3 DNA follows: TGTGCCAGTAGTAGGGATCCGTTGGAAACTGAAGCTTTCTTT.

The chain links TRBV6-5 to TRBJ1-2, with no clear D. This CDR3 region has 12 residues. V lost 2 bases to trimming and J lost 6 bases, with 7 bases between them. Germline V CDR1 and CDR2: MNHEY, SVGAGI. The CDR3 here is CASSYLGNGYTF. In DNA, the CDR3 is TGTGCCAGCAGTTACCTGGGGAATGGCTACACCTTC.

The sample holds a few counts of this clonotype. V gene TRBV7-8 combines with J gene TRBJ1-5; perhaps TRBD1 as D (6 bases). Germline CDR1 SGHVS, CDR2 FQNEAQ. V dropped 3 bases and J dropped 5 bases, with 11 bases sitting between them. This CDR3 region has 14 residues. The chain's CDR3 is CASSFLGGDQPQHF. For the CDR3, the DNA is TGTGCCAGCAGCTTTCTCGGGGGCGATCAGCCCCAGCATTTT.

The chain links TRBV7-9 to TRBJ2-2; D unresolved. This CDR3 region has 13 residues. The V end lost 5 bases, the J end lost 8 bases, and 12 bases lay between the germline ends. Germline loops: CDR1 SEHNR, CDR2 FQNEAQ (reference sequence). The CDR3 loop reads CASSPKRPGELFF. CDR3 coding DNA: TGTGCCAGCAGCCCCAAGAGACCTGGGGAGCTGTTTTTT.